A single sample is the source of the 18 T cell receptor beta chains below, sequenced in a study of blood T cell repertoires in COVID-19. Sequencing was performed with immunoSEQ multiplex PCR; in TCRdb, only in-frame clones are kept and a portion is missing. Here the sample spans around 97,000 clones, approximately 84% being singletons. Sequenced input: peripheral blood. The receptors derive from a human donor in a cohort sampled during active COVID-19.

The gene calls are TRBV7-4 and TRBJ2-2; D perhaps matches TRBD2 (6 bases). V dropped 1 base and J dropped 7 bases, with 19 bases sitting between them. There are 17 residues in the CDR3. Germline V gives CDR1 SGHVT, CDR2 SQSDAQ. The CDR3 reads CASSLGDWLASVGELFF. The CDR3, as DNA: TGTGCCAGCAGCTTAGGCGACTGGCTAGCGTCGGTCGGGGAGCTGTTTTTT.

CDR3 sequence reads: CASSLGLAGAHTDTQYF. The CDR3 DNA is TGTGCCAGCAGCTTGGGACTAGCGGGGGCCCACACAGATACGCAGTATTTT. This chain connects TRBV5-8 to TRBJ2-3; 12 bases line up with TRBD2. The CDR3 totals 17 residues. The J segment lost 2 bases and the V segment lost 0 bases, leaving 4 bases of the junction unmatched. Germline V gene data show CDR1 as SGHTS and CDR2 as YDEGEE. The complete variable domain, with remaining parts taken from reference TRBV5-8 and TRBJ2-3, reads EAGVTQSPTHLIKTRGQQATLRCSPISGHTSVYWYQQALGLGLQFLLWYDEGEERNRGNFPPRFSGRQFPNYSSELNVNALELEDSALYLCASSLGLAGAHTDTQYFGPGTRLTVL.

The J gene is TRBJ2-7, the V gene TRBV19, with TRBD2 matching over 10 bases. This CDR3 has 15 residues. The V segment lost 4 bases and the J segment 2 bases; nucleotides outside the gene matches: 5. Germline V gene data show CDR1 as LNHDA and CDR2 as SQIVND (reference sequence). The CDR3 sequence is CASSTQAGGPYEQYF. For the CDR3, the DNA is TGTGCCAGTAGTACCCAAGCGGGAGGGCCCTACGAGCAGTACTTC.

This clone was seen just once. V usage is TRBV10-3 and J usage is TRBJ1-5, with 8 bases lining up with TRBD1. Germline-derived CDR1 and CDR2 are ENHRY and SYGVKD. This CDR3 comprises 14 residues. V lost 5 bases to trimming and J lost 1 base; unmatched junction nucleotides: 1. The CDR3 DNA reads as TGTGCCATCAGTCAGGGGGCGAGCAATCAGCCCCAGCATTTT. Its protein product is CAISQGASNQPQHF.

CDR3 sequence: CASSLDGTDAQNIQYF. CDR3 nucleotide sequence: TGCGCCAGCAGCTTGGATGGGACTGACGCCCAAAACATTCAGTACTTC. This chain joins TRBV5-1 and TRBJ2-4; weak D call: TRBD2 (6 bases). The CDR3 runs 16 residues. CDR1 and CDR2 (germline): SGHRS, YFSETQ. V lost 0 bases and J 5 bases, leaving 15 bases between the germline ends.

The CDR3 DNA follows: TGTGCCAGCAGCTTATCTGACAGGGAACCTAAAGAGACCCAGTACTTC. Translated: CASSLSDREPKETQYF. V and J are TRBV7-9 and TRBJ2-5; 7 bases are shared with TRBD1. Germline CDR1 and CDR2: SEHNR and FQNEAQ (reference sequence). CDR3 length equals 16 residues. J gave up 3 bases and V 2 bases, and 9 bases lay outside the gene matches.

V gene TRBV18 combines with J gene TRBJ2-5, with D maybe TRBD2 (6 bases). Trimming removed 3 bases at V and 9 bases at J, with 20 bases between. This CDR3 has 15 amino acids. Looked up from germline, CDR1 is KGHSH and CDR2 is LQKENI. CDR3 residues: CASSPPGLAREAQYF. In nucleotides, the CDR3 is TGTGCCAGCTCACCGCCGGGACTCGCAAGGGAGGCCCAGTACTTC.

The rearrangement links TRBV6-6 to TRBJ2-7, with TRBD1 identical over 10 bases. The CDR3 has 15 amino acids. J gave up 1 base and V 4 bases, and 4 bases lay outside the gene matches. Per the germline V gene, CDR1 is MNHNY and CDR2 is SVGAGI (reference sequence). Here the CDR3 DNA reads TGTGCCAGCAGTTCCCAGGACAGGGGGTCCTACGAGCAGTACTTC. This sequence encodes CASSSQDRGSYEQYF.

The rearrangement links TRBV19 to TRBJ2-5, with unresolved D. The CDR3 runs to 14 residues. Germline assignment: CDR1 LNHDA and CDR2 SQIVND (reference sequence). With 1 base removed from V and 0 bases from J, the gap between germline ends came to 6 bases. The CDR3 loop is CASSIGAHQETQYF. The DNA for the CDR3 is TGTGCCAGTAGTATAGGGGCCCACCAAGAGACCCAGTACTTC.

V is TRBV10-3 and J is TRBJ2-1; 10 bases map to TRBD2. This CDR3 is 14 amino acids long. Per germline, CDR1 ENHRY and CDR2 SYGVKD. V dropped 0 bases and J dropped 10; count of bases not matched to a gene: 3. The CDR3 nucleotides are TGTGCCATCAGTGAGTCTCGACTAGCGGGCGAGCAGTTCTTC. Translating gives CAISESRLAGEQFF.

The genes are TRBV7-8 and TRBJ2-7; TRBD1 matches 9 bases. The V segment lost 5 bases and the J segment 2 bases; nucleotides outside the gene matches: 10. The germline CDR1 and CDR2 sequences are SGHVS and FQNEAQ. The CDR3 is 16 amino acids. The CDR3 sequence: CASSKTGTGFPYEQYF. The CDR3 nucleotides read TGTGCCAGCAGCAAGACCGGGACAGGGTTTCCCTACGAGCAGTACTTC.

The chain employs TRBV27 and TRBJ1-6; D not resolved. From germline, CDR1 is MNHEY and CDR2 SMNVEV (reference sequence). The CDR3 is 14 residues long. Trimming removed 4 bases from V and 6 bases from J, with 10 bases in between. The CDR3 DNA sequence: TGTGCCAGCAGTTGGATGGGAGGTAATTCACCCCTCCACTTT. Translated, it gives CASSWMGGNSPLHF.

This chain connects TRBV11-2 to TRBJ2-2; TRBD1 agrees at 7 bases. Germline trimming cut 5 bases from V and 4 bases from J; bases unmatched to any gene: 7. Germline V gene sequence: CDR1 SGHAT, CDR2 FQNNGV. The CDR3 sequence is 15 residues long. CDR3 residues: CASSNRQGITGELFF. The CDR3 DNA follows: TGTGCCAGCAGCAACCGACAGGGTATCACCGGGGAGCTGTTTTTT.

The rearrangement joins TRBV7-9 to TRBJ2-1; tentative D call: TRBD1 (6 bases). Trimming removed 5 bases from V and 4 bases from J, with 18 bases in between. Germline lookup yields CDR1 SEHNR and CDR2 FQNEAQ (reference sequence). The CDR3 runs 16 residues. The CDR3: CASSPRPGVPYNEQFF. For the CDR3, the DNA is TGTGCCAGCAGCCCCCGTCCAGGGGTACCATACAATGAGCAGTTCTTC.

The chain is built from TRBV23-1 and TRBJ1-5; D may be TRBD1 (5 bases). TRBV23-1 is an ORF, with its function uncertain. CDR3 length: 18 amino acids. V shed 0 bases and J shed 3 bases, with 18 bases lying between them. This CDR3 reads CASSQSRRDRVHNQPQHF. The CDR3, as DNA: TGCGCCAGCAGTCAATCCCGCCGAGACAGAGTTCACAATCAGCCCCAGCATTTT.

The V call is TRBV30, the J call TRBJ1-2; 9 nucleotides align to TRBD1. Germline CDR1 and CDR2: GTSNPN and SVGIG (reference sequence). V trimming: 5 bases; J trimming: 5 bases; junction bases outside the gene matches: 6. The CDR3 runs 13 residues. The CDR3 nucleotides read TGTGCCTGGGGACAGGGGCGTGGGTATGGCTACACCTTC. Protein: CAWGQGRGYGYTF.

The rearrangement joins TRBV11-2 to TRBJ2-3; D is possibly TRBD1 (5 bases). The CDR3 is made up of 16 amino acids. Germline lookup yields CDR1 SGHAT and CDR2 FQNNGV. V lost 5 bases and J lost 2, with 17 bases in between. CDR3 in amino acids: CASSPNLQDLTDTQYF. CDR3 nucleotide sequence: TGTGCCAGCAGCCCCAACCTACAGGATCTCACAGATACGCAGTATTTT.

The CDR3 DNA sequence: TGCGCCAGCAGTGATCCCGCCAGCGGGTACAATGAGCAGTTCTTC. It is translated as CASSDPASGYNEQFF. This chain uses TRBV10-2 with TRBJ2-1; perhaps TRBD2 as D (6 bases). Germline CDR1 WSHSY, CDR2 SAAADI. CDR3 length equals 15 residues. The germline V and J ends were trimmed by 3 bases and 4 bases, with 13 bases remaining between them.